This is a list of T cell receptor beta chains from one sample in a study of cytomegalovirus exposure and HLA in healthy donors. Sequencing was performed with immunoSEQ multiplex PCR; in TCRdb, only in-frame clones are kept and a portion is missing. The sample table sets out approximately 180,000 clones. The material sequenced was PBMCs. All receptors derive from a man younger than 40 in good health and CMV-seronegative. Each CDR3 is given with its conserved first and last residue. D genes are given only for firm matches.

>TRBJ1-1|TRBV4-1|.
CASSQERGLDTEAFF
TGCGCCAGCAGCCAAGAACGGGGGTTGGACACTGAAGCTTTCTTT
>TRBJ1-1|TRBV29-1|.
CSGRTDEAFF
TGCAGCGGCCGGACAGATGAAGCTTTCTTT
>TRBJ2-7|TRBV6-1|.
CASSVVQSRSYEQYF
TGTGCCAGCAGTGTCGTACAGAGCCGATCCTACGAGCAGTACTTC
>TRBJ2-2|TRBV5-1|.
CASVPGGVGTGELFF
TGCGCCAGCGTTCCCGGGGGAGTAGGCACCGGGGAGCTGTTTTTT
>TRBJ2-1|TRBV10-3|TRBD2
CAIRPGLVTDEQFF
TGTGCCATCAGGCCGGGACTAGTGACCGATGAGCAGTTCTTC
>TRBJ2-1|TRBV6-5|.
CASSYSEVPYNEQFF
TGTGCCAGCAGTTACTCGGAGGTGCCCTACAATGAGCAGTTCTTC
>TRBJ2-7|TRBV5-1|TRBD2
CASEKGLAGGRSSYEQYF
TGCGCCAGCGAGAAGGGACTAGCGGGAGGACGAAGCTCCTACGAGCAGTACTTC
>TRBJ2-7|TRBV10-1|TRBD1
CASSRDRGYEQYF
TGCGCCAGCAGCCGGGACAGGGGCTACGAGCAGTACTTC
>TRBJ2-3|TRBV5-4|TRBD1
CASRRTGSTDTQYF
TGTGCCAGCAGAAGGACAGGGAGCACAGATACGCAGTATTTT
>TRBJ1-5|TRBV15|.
CATSRDSVGNQPQHF
TGTGCCACCAGCAGAGATAGCGTTGGAAATCAGCCCCAGCATTTT
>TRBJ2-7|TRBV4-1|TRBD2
CASSQITSGRYEQYF
TGCGCCAGCAGCCAAATAACTAGCGGTCGCTACGAGCAGTACTTC
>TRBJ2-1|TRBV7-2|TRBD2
CASRAASGGYNEQFF
TGTGCCAGCAGGGCTGCTAGCGGGGGCTACAATGAGCAGTTCTTC
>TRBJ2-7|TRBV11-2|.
CASSLLTGRDYEQYF
TGTGCCAGCAGCCTGCTGACAGGCCGGGACTACGAGCAGTACTTC
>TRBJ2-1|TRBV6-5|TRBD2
CASRNPSGSEQFF
TGTGCCAGCAGGAACCCTAGCGGGAGTGAGCAGTTCTTC
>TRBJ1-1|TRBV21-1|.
CASSKWGPGLDTEAFF
TGTGCCAGCAGCAAATGGGGGCCGGGGCTTGATACTGAAGCTTTCTTT
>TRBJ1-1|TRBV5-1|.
CASSSTGLRAFF
TGCGCCAGCAGCTCCACGGGGTTACGAGCTTTCTTT
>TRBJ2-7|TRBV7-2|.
CASSLLGAGEQYF
TGTGCCAGCAGCCTGCTGGGGGCTGGCGAGCAGTACTTC
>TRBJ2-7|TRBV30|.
CAWSVGAGPYEQYF
TGTGCCTGGAGTGTGGGGGCCGGCCCCTACGAGCAGTACTTC
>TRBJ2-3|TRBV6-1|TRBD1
CASIRQGNTDTQYF
TGTGCCAGCATCAGACAGGGGAACACAGATACGCAGTATTTT
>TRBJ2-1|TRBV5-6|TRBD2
CASSLGLAGYNEQFF
TGTGCCAGCAGCTTAGGACTAGCGGGCTACAATGAGCAGTTCTTC
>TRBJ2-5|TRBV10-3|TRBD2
CAISEFAGRAQETQYF
TGTGCCATCAGTGAATTCGCAGGGAGGGCCCAAGAGACCCAGTACTTC
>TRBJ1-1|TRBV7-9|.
CASSSKTQRGGPYTEAFF
TGTGCCAGCAGCTCGAAGACTCAGAGGGGAGGGCCCTACACTGAAGCTTTCTTT